Each of the 32 T cell receptor beta chains below was sequenced from the same sample in a study of blood T cell repertoires in COVID-19. Sequenced by immunoSEQ multiplex PCR; TCRdb stores in-frame clones only, minus some. Of approximately 180,000 clones listed, 70% to 90% are singletons. Sequencing was carried out using peripheral blood. The receptors come from a man aged 60 to 75 with acute or convalescent COVID-19.

This clone was recorded a few times. CDR3 DNA: TGTGCCAGCAGCCGCCTAGGGGGCGAGAGCTATGGCTACACCTTC. Protein sequence: CASSRLGGESYGYTF. The rearrangement joins TRBV7-9 to TRBJ1-2; TRBD1 aligns across 7 bases. The V and J ends lost 5 bases and 4 bases, in that order; junction bases with no gene match: 10. The germline V gene encodes CDR1 SEHNR and CDR2 FQNEAQ (reference sequence). CDR3 size: 15 residues.

This clone has just a few counts. The rearrangement uses TRBV4-2 and TRBJ1-1; 9 positions match TRBD1. Germline V gene sequence: CDR1 LGHNA, CDR2 YNFKEQ. This CDR3 comprises 17 residues. V was pared by 2 bases and J by 1 base, with 8 bases of the junction left unmatched. The CDR3 reads CASSQKTGGGRNTEAFF. Written as DNA, the CDR3 is TGTGCCAGCAGCCAAAAGACAGGGGGTGGGCGGAACACTGAAGCTTTCTTT.

The rearrangement joins TRBV7-2 to TRBJ2-5; D gene unclear. The germline V gene encodes CDR1 SGHTA and CDR2 FQGNSA. The CDR3 is made up of 13 amino acids. The V end was cut by 3 bases, the J end by 5 bases, with 10 bases between. The CDR3 is CASSFERRETQYF. The CDR3 DNA reads as TGTGCCAGCAGCTTCGAACGGCGGGAGACCCAGTACTTC.

The chain recombines TRBV27 with TRBJ2-7, with a weak D call TRBD1 (5 bases). The CDR3 is made up of 16 amino acids. The V end lost 10 bases, the J end lost 0 bases, and 22 bases lay between the germline ends. CDR1 and CDR2 (germline): MNHEY, SMNVEV (reference sequence). The CDR3 spells CATLRAPDRSSYEQYF. The CDR3 DNA is TGTGCCACCCTCAGGGCGCCCGACCGGAGCTCCTACGAGCAGTACTTC.

This clone was seen more than once but under ten times. The V and J genes are TRBV6-2 or TRBV6-3 and TRBJ1-1; 8 nucleotides line up with TRBD1. Germline V gene lookup returns CDR1 MNHEY and CDR2 SVGEGT. Unmatched junction bases numbered 5, after V lost 5 bases and J lost 6 bases. This CDR3 is 13 amino acids long. CDR3 protein: CASSHSGGPEAFF. In nucleotides, the CDR3 is TGTGCCAGCAGTCATTCAGGGGGCCCTGAAGCTTTCTTT.

Only a few counts were recorded for this clone. This rearrangement joins TRBV11-2 to TRBJ2-7; 9 bases match TRBD2. The CDR3 sequence is 14 residues long. Looked up from germline, CDR1 is SGHAT and CDR2 is FQNNGV. The trim removed 3 bases at V and 3 bases at J, leaving 3 bases unmatched. The CDR3 coding sequence is TGTGCCAGCAGCTTGCTAGCGGGAAGCTACGAGCAGTACTTC. Protein product: CASSLLAGSYEQYF.

The V call is TRBV27, the J call TRBJ2-1, with 7 bases identical to TRBD1. Trimming removed 4 bases from V and 0 bases from J; junction bases left unmatched: 6. The CDR3 length is 16 residues. In germline, CDR1 is MNHEY, CDR2 SMNVEV (reference sequence). The CDR3, as DNA: TGTGCCAGCAGTTCTCAACAGGGGAGCTCCTACAATGAGCAGTTCTTC. As protein: CASSSQQGSSYNEQFF.

The chain joins TRBV6-5 to TRBJ2-3; 9 bases match TRBD2. The germline gives CDR1 MNHEY, CDR2 SVGAGI. The length of the CDR3 is 13 residues. The CDR3 DNA follows: TGTGCAGCAAGGGCGGGAGGGACTGATACGCAGTATTTT. This encodes CAARAGGTDTQYF.

The chain joins TRBV18 to TRBJ2-3; tentative D call: TRBD2 (6 bases). CDR1 KGHSH and CDR2 LQKENI come from the germline V gene. This CDR3 spans 15 amino acids. Deletions cut 3 bases from V and 6 bases from J, with 16 bases between. CDR3: CASSPSAGSLDTQYF. CDR3 in DNA: TGTGCCAGCTCACCTTCTGCGGGAAGTTTGGATACGCAGTATTTT.

The table lists this clone with a few counts. Other DNA sequences from this sample encode an identical CDR3 as well. V and J are TRBV3-1 (or the pseudogene TRBV3-2) and TRBJ2-3; tentative D call: TRBD1 (5 bases). Germline V CDR1 and CDR2: LGHDT, YNNKEL (reference sequence). This CDR3 region has 15 residues. With 3 bases removed from V and 0 bases from J, the gap between germline ends came to 10 bases. The DNA for the CDR3 is TGTGCCAGCAGCCACCTCAGGACAAGCACAGATACGCAGTATTTT. Translating gives CASSHLRTSTDTQYF.

V and J are TRBV9 and TRBJ2-1, with 8 bases matching TRBD2. After removal of 4 bases from V and 6 bases from J, the junction contained 15 bases not matched to a gene. Per the germline V gene, CDR1 is SGDLS and CDR2 is YYNGEE. The CDR3 extends over 17 amino acids. Here the CDR3 reads CASSPRSAGAGANEQFF. Written as DNA, the CDR3 is TGTGCCAGCAGCCCCAGGAGCGCGGGAGCGGGAGCCAATGAGCAGTTCTTC.

The rearrangement uses TRBV5-4 and TRBJ2-6, with 7 positions matching TRBD1. This CDR3 has 17 residues. From germline, CDR1 is SGHNT and CDR2 YYREEE (reference sequence). V shed 4 bases, J shed 3 bases, and the junction held 10 bases outside the gene matches. For the CDR3, the DNA is TGTGCCAGCAGCCCGACAGGGACGGTCGGTGGGGCCAACGTCCTGACTTTC. Translated, it gives CASSPTGTVGGANVLTF.

The V and J genes are TRBV5-6 and TRBJ2-7; D not resolved. There are 13 residues in the CDR3. The germline CDR1 and CDR2 sequences are SGHDT and YYEEEE. Trimming stripped 0 bases from V and 3 bases from J, with 7 bases between. The CDR3 bases are TGTGCCAGCAGCTTGGCCAGTCGCTACGAGCAGTACTTC. This codes for CASSLASRYEQYF.

Only one count was recorded for this clone. The chain joins TRBV5-1 to TRBJ2-1, with 8 positions matching TRBD1. V trimming: 0 bases; J trimming: 1 base; junction bases outside the gene matches: 6. Germline V gene sequence: CDR1 SGHRS, CDR2 YFSETQ. There are 17 residues in the CDR3. As DNA, the CDR3 is TGCGCCAGCAGCTTGGGGGACAGGTTGGGGTCCTACAATGAGCAGTTCTTC. Translating it yields CASSLGDRLGSYNEQFF.

J is TRBJ2-2 and V is TRBV27, with TRBD1 identical over 8 bases. Germline loops: CDR1 MNHEY, CDR2 SMNVEV (reference sequence). Unmatched junction bases numbered 8, after V lost 2 bases and J lost 3 bases. The CDR3 covers 17 residues. CDR3 nucleotides: TGTGCCAGCAGTTTACCGCCAGGGGGCTTGGACACCGGGGAGCTGTTTTTT. Translating it yields CASSLPPGGLDTGELFF.

V and J are TRBV7-8 and TRBJ2-1; TRBD2 matches at 8 bases. The CDR3 loop spans 17 amino acids. The V gene end was trimmed by 4 bases and the J gene end by 2 bases; junction bases not matched to a gene: 10. Germline lookup yields CDR1 SGHVS and CDR2 FQNEAQ. The CDR3 nucleotides are TGTGCCAGCAGCTCGAGGTCAGCGGGGGTAACCTACAATGAGCAGTTCTTC. Protein sequence: CASSSRSAGVTYNEQFF.

V gene TRBV6-2 or TRBV6-3 combines with J gene TRBJ1-5; D not resolved. Germline CDR1 and CDR2: MNHEY and SVGEGT. The CDR3 contains 15 residues. Trimming pared 4 bases from V and 4 bases from J, leaving 14 bases between. CDR3 amino acids: CASSSDRRVNQPQHF. The CDR3 DNA sequence: TGTGCCAGCAGTTCCGACCGGAGGGTTAATCAGCCCCAGCATTTT.

This clone was counted a few times. This chain joins TRBV29-1 and TRBJ2-1; 7 bases line up with TRBD2. V lost 7 bases to trimming and J lost 0 bases; unmatched junction nucleotides: 9. The CDR3 is 15 residues long. CDR1 and CDR2 from the germline V gene are SQVTM and ANQGSEA. The CDR3 coding sequence is TGCAGCGCGAATGGAGGCGGGAGCTCCTACAATGAGCAGTTCTTC. Translation gives CSANGGGSSYNEQFF.

The V and J genes are TRBV2 and TRBJ2-2; TRBD1 is a possible D gene (6 bases). Trimming pared 5 bases from V and 4 bases from J, leaving 11 bases between. The CDR3 runs 14 residues. In germline, CDR1 is SNHLY, CDR2 FYNNEI. The CDR3 DNA follows: TGTGCCAGCAGTTCGCAGGGGTTCACCGGGGAGCTGTTTTTT. This translates into CASSSQGFTGELFF.

The gene calls are TRBV7-2 and TRBJ2-5, with 7 bases matching TRBD1. There are 15 residues in the CDR3. The V and J ends lost 1 base and 4 bases, in that order; junction bases with no gene match: 6. Germline loops: CDR1 SGHTA, CDR2 FQGNSA. The CDR3 sequence is CASSLVQGRVETQYF. CDR3 in DNA: TGTGCCAGCAGCTTAGTACAGGGGCGGGTAGAGACCCAGTACTTC.

The chain carries TRBV7-6 and TRBJ2-7, with 7 bases fitting TRBD1. CDR3 length equals 15 residues. Germline V gene lookup returns CDR1 SGHVS and CDR2 FNYEAQ. Trimming removed 0 bases from V and 1 base from J; junction bases left unmatched: 3. The CDR3 region is CASSLAGDSSYEQYF. The CDR3, as DNA: TGTGCCAGCAGCTTAGCGGGGGACAGTTCCTACGAGCAGTACTTC.

This chain connects TRBV4-2 to TRBJ2-7; no definite D call. V lost 0 bases to trimming and J lost 0 bases, with 6 bases between them. In germline, CDR1 is LGHNA, CDR2 YNFKEQ. CDR3 length equals 14 residues. CDR3 DNA: TGTGCCAGCAGCCAAGAACTTAGCTCCTACGAGCAGTACTTC. This translates into CASSQELSSYEQYF.

This chain links TRBV4-2 with TRBJ2-2, with 8 bases lining up with TRBD2. Germline V gene data show CDR1 as LGHNA and CDR2 as YNFKEQ. V lost 1 base and J lost 5; bases outside the gene matches: 6. CDR3 length: 16 residues. CDR3 bases: TGTGCCAGCAGCCAAGGGCGGGGGGTTTGGACCGGGGAGCTGTTTTTT. Its translation: CASSQGRGVWTGELFF.

This clone was seen once. The genes are TRBV19 and TRBJ2-1; 9 positions agree with TRBD2. The CDR3 contains 15 residues. V dropped 8 bases and J dropped 5; count of bases not matched to a gene: 10. In germline, CDR1 is LNHDA, CDR2 SQIVND (reference sequence). This chain's CDR3 is CASGSGRRAHNEQFF. The DNA of the CDR3 is TGTGCCAGTGGCAGCGGGAGGAGAGCCCACAATGAGCAGTTCTTC. Full variable domain (remainder filled in from reference TRBV19 and TRBJ2-1): DGGITQSPKYLFRKEGQNVTLSCEQNLNHDAMYWYRQDPGQGLRLIYYSQIVNDFQKGDIAEGYSVSREKKESFPLTVTSAQKNPTAFYLCASGSGRRAHNEQFFGPGTRLTVL.

This clone occurred once. The chain combines TRBV4-2 with TRBJ1-4, with TRBD1 identical over 7 bases. The CDR3 is 15 residues long. The ends lost 4 bases at V and 0 bases at J; junction bases unmatched: 2. Germline CDR1 and CDR2: LGHNA and YNFKEQ. The DNA for the CDR3 is TGTGCCAGCAGCCGGGACAGTGCAACTAATGAAAAACTGTTTTTT. Translated, it gives CASSRDSATNEKLFF.

The chain has TRBV28 and TRBJ2-4, with 7 nucleotides matching TRBD2. Germline V gene data show CDR1 as MDHEN and CDR2 as SYDVKM. The J segment lost 9 bases and the V segment lost 4 bases, leaving 18 bases of the junction unmatched. This CDR3 spans 17 amino acids. Here the CDR3 DNA reads TGTGCCAGCAGTTCCTCCGGGACTACGGGGGAGAGGTGCATTCAGTACTTC. Its translation: CASSSSGTTGERCIQYF.

The chain combines TRBV19 with TRBJ1-1; a possible D gene is TRBD1 (5 bases). Trimming stripped 7 bases from V and 9 bases from J, with 15 bases between. Germline V gene sequence: CDR1 LNHDA, CDR2 SQIVND (reference sequence). CDR3 length: 12 amino acids. CDR3 nucleotides: TGTGCCAGTACCCGGGACTCAAATAAAGCTTTCTTT. This translates into CASTRDSNKAFF.

Concerning this clone: Other DNA sequences in the same sample also yield this CDR3. The V gene is TRBV5-5, the J gene TRBJ2-2, with D possibly being TRBD1 (6 bases). Between the trimmed V and J ends, which lost 4 bases and 6 bases, there was a span of 19 bases. Germline V gene lookup returns CDR1 SGHKS and CDR2 YYEKEE (reference sequence). The CDR3 contains 16 residues. The CDR3 loop is CASSPGAGSGSGELFF. In nucleotides, the CDR3 is TGTGCCAGCAGCCCAGGGGCCGGTTCGGGGTCCGGGGAGCTGTTTTTT.

This chain connects TRBV10-3 to TRBJ2-7; TRBD2 matches at 14 bases. The V segment lost 6 bases and the J segment 3 bases; nucleotides outside the gene matches: 1. This CDR3 comprises 14 residues. In germline, CDR1 is ENHRY, CDR2 SYGVKD. The CDR3 DNA follows: TGTGCCATCAGGGGACTAGCGGGAGTCTACGAGCAGTACTTC. It is translated as CAIRGLAGVYEQYF.

The chain links TRBV3-1 (or the pseudogene TRBV3-2) to TRBJ2-2; 10 bases agree with TRBD2. CDR1 is LGHDT, CDR2 YNNKEL, per germline (reference sequence). The ends lost 4 bases at V and 4 bases at J; junction bases unmatched: 6. The CDR3 sequence is 16 residues long. Written as DNA, the CDR3 is TGTGCCAGCAGCCCATCTAGCGGGAGATTCACCGGGGAGCTGTTTTTT. It encodes CASSPSSGRFTGELFF.

This clone was seen only a few times. The CDR3 DNA reads TGTGCCAGTAGTATTGCTCAGGGCGCGGGGGGGACTGAAGCTTTCTTT. Its translation is CASSIAQGAGGTEAFF. This sequence joins TRBV19 and TRBJ1-1, with a tentative D call TRBD1 (5 bases). Trimming stripped 3 bases from V and 5 bases from J, with 19 bases between. This CDR3 region has 16 residues. Germline V gives CDR1 LNHDA, CDR2 SQIVND (reference sequence).

Written as DNA, the CDR3 is TGTGCCTGGGGGGGGGCTTACGAGCAGTACTTC. Its translation is CAWGGAYEQYF. The chain couples TRBV30 to TRBJ2-7; TRBD2 might be the D (7 bases). CDR1 is GTSNPN, CDR2 SVGIG, per germline (reference sequence). V was pared by 5 bases and J by 4 bases, with 9 bases between. CDR3 length equals 11 residues.